The 12 T cell receptor beta chains below were found in one sample sequenced in a study of vaccination effects on CD4 cells after COVID-19. These receptors are not linked to any known antigen. Antigen-specific CD4+ T cell clonotypes were called by their expansion after viral peptide-pool culture in ViraFEST. Culture proceeded for approximately 10 days, and CD4+ T cells were then isolated. Either the BNT162b2 or mRNA-1273 vaccine was given to participants in two doses. Produced via immunoSEQ multiplex PCR; TCRdb's table is partial and in-frame only. The sample includes roughly 59,000 clones, about 73% of them seen just once. The source was CD4+ T cells from PBMCs cultured with HCoV-OC43 spike peptides, collected after COVID-19 vaccination. Subset described: HCoV-OC43 spike overlapping peptide pool stimulation. Receptors originate from a human donor who received a COVID-19 vaccine.

The chain has TRBV6-1 and TRBJ2-7; D is ambiguous. The CDR3 sequence is 17 residues long. Trimming shortened V by 0 bases and J by 7 bases, and 22 bases separated the two germline ends. Germline V gene sequence: CDR1 MNHNS, CDR2 SASEGT. DNA of the CDR3: TGTGCCAGCAGTGAAGCGACCCTGTGGCAGTGGGTCGGAGAGCAGTACGTC. This translates into CASSEATLWQWVGEQYV.

The rearrangement joins TRBV9 to TRBJ1-6; unclear D gene. Trimming stripped 3 bases from V and 4 bases from J, with 11 bases between. The CDR3 is 15 amino acids. Germline V gives CDR1 SGDLS, CDR2 YYNGEE. CDR3 amino acids: CASSELDGYNSPLHF. CDR3 nucleotides: TGTGCCAGCAGCGAATTGGACGGTTATAATTCACCCCTCCACTTT.

V and J are TRBV7-9 and TRBJ1-2; no firm D call. The length of the CDR3 is 12 residues. The germline V gene encodes CDR1 SEHNR and CDR2 FQNEAQ (reference sequence). Trimming took off 1 base at V and 4 bases at J, with 4 bases between the two ends. The CDR3 nucleotides are TGTGCCAGCAGCTTAGACCTCTATGGCTACACCTTC. Amino acid sequence: CASSLDLYGYTF. Looking up the rest from reference TRBV7-9 and TRBJ1-2 gives the full variable domain: DTGVSQNPRHKITKRGQNVTFRCDPISEHNRLYWYRQTLGQGPEFLTYFQNEAQLEKSRLLSDRFSAERPKGSFSTLEIQRTEQGDSAMYLCASSLDLYGYTFGSGTRLTVV.

This clone was detected only a few times. The chain couples TRBV14 to TRBJ1-1; D not certain. CDR1 is SGHDN and CDR2 is FVKESK in the germline V gene. Trimming left V 4 bases short and J 0 bases short, with 9 bases between. The CDR3 runs 14 residues. The CDR3, as DNA: TGTGCCAGCAGCCTAGGGAGTTTGAACACTGAAGCTTTCTTT. Translated, it gives CASSLGSLNTEAFF.

V is TRBV5-1 and J is TRBJ2-1; D is possibly TRBD1 (5 bases). CDR1 SGHRS and CDR2 YFSETQ come from the germline V gene. The CDR3 loop spans 13 amino acids. Between the trimmed V and J ends, which lost 7 bases and 5 bases, there was a span of 13 bases. DNA of the CDR3: TGCGCCAGCTCGGTGGGGCGCCACAATGAGCAGTTCTTC. Encoded protein: CASSVGRHNEQFF.

The count of this clone is one. This chain uses TRBV24-1 with TRBJ2-2; 10 bases align to TRBD1. J gave up 3 bases and V 3 bases, and 9 bases lay outside the gene matches. The CDR3 is 18 residues long. Germline V gene lookup returns CDR1 KGHDR and CDR2 SFDVKD. DNA of the CDR3: TGTGCCACCAGTGATCCTCCCTGGACAGGGGGGGACACCGGGGAGCTGTTTTTT. As protein: CATSDPPWTGGDTGELFF.

The chain joins TRBV7-3 to TRBJ1-1; D is unclear. CDR1 and CDR2 from the germline V gene are SGHTA and FQGTGA. This CDR3 comprises 13 residues. V gave up 3 bases and J gave up 4 bases, with 9 bases separating them. The CDR3 spells CASSFSQGTEAFF. CDR3 DNA: TGTGCCAGCAGCTTTAGTCAAGGCACTGAAGCTTTCTTT.

This chain links TRBV23-1 with TRBJ2-1; perhaps TRBD1 as D (5 bases). TRBV23-1 belongs to the ORF category, with a function that is uncertain. The CDR3 has 17 amino acids. V was trimmed by 6 bases and J by 0 bases, leaving 18 bases between them. The CDR3 coding sequence is TGCGCCAGCAGCCCGGAACAGGCGAGGAGCTCCTACAATGAGCAGTTCTTC. Protein sequence: CASSPEQARSSYNEQFF.

The gene calls are TRBV6-2 or TRBV6-3 and TRBJ1-5, with D possibly being TRBD1 (6 bases). The length of the CDR3 is 17 residues. Trimming removed 6 bases at V and 3 bases at J, with 21 bases between. The V gene's germline CDR1 is MNHEY and CDR2 SVGEGT. The CDR3: CASSPPRRRGSNQPQHF. For the CDR3, the DNA is TGTGCCAGCAGCCCACCTCGGAGGAGGGGGTCCAATCAGCCCCAGCATTTT.

V gene TRBV18 combines with J gene TRBJ1-1, with D possibly TRBD1 on 6 matching bases. This CDR3 has 15 residues. Trimming cost V 6 bases and J 1 base, with 15 bases left between them. Germline CDR1 and CDR2: KGHSH and LQKENI. The CDR3 region has the DNA TGTGCCAGCTCCCCCTCGATAGGGGGGAACACTGAAGCTTTCTTT. Protein: CASSPSIGGNTEAFF.

This chain joins TRBV29-1 and TRBJ1-2; 7 positions agree with TRBD1. CDR3 size: 14 residues. Germline V gene sequence: CDR1 SQVTM, CDR2 ANQGSEA. Losses at the gene ends were 3 bases for V and 3 bases for J; bases not matched to a gene: 7. In DNA, the CDR3 is TGCAGCGTTGAGGACAGGAGGGACTACTATGGCTACACCTTC. This encodes CSVEDRRDYYGYTF.

The chain employs TRBV30 and TRBJ1-5, with a weak D call TRBD1 (5 bases). V lost 3 bases and J lost 4, with 13 bases in between. Germline CDR1 reads GTSNPN; CDR2 reads SVGIG (reference sequence). The CDR3 is 14 residues long. As DNA, the CDR3 is TGTGCCTGGAGCGAAGGGACCCCTAATCAGCCCCAGCATTTT. Its translation: CAWSEGTPNQPQHF. The variable domain in full, with the rest retrieved from reference TRBV30 and TRBJ1-5, is SQTIHQWPATLVQPVGSPLSLECTVEGTSNPNLYWYRQAAGRGLQLLFYSVGIGQISSEVPQNLSASRPQDRQFILSSKKLLLSDSGFYLCAWSEGTPNQPQHFGDGTRLSIL.